The subject of this entry is one T cell receptor beta chain. Its antigen remains unknown. This record belongs to a study of CD8+ T cells in alopecia areata. Treatment of the sample: oral pan-JAK inhibitor, 5-10 mg twice daily. The authors extracted RNA and reverse transcribed it into cDNA as the sequencing template. Libraries were prepared by immunoSEQ multiplex PCR; TCRdb keeps only in-frame clonotypes and omits some of them. The sample contains 210,000 or so clones, more than 55% of which appear only once. The CDR3 loop spans 13 amino acids. Per germline, CDR1 LNHNV and CDR2 YYDKDF (reference sequence). V dropped 1 base and J dropped 3 bases, with 6 bases sitting between them. Whole-study results and caveats: Lesional tissue from the scalp (especially in alopecia totalis/universalis) showed higher clonality than normal scalp. Among the 100 top clones, expanded CD8+ clones, like scalp clonality, were significantly decreased by tofacitinib.

The rearrangement uses TRBV15 and TRBJ2-5; weak D call: TRBD1 (5 bases). The TCR originated in a human donor with alopecia areata. This specimen was CD4+ T cells sorted from blood, taken around week 44, from a patient treated with tofacitinib. The CDR3 nucleotides read TGTGCCACCAGCAGAGGCAGGGAAGAGACCCAGTACTTC. This gives the protein CATSRGREETQYF. The variable domain in full, with the rest retrieved from reference TRBV15 and TRBJ2-5, is DAMVIQNPRYQVTQFGKPVTLSCSQTLNHNVMYWYQQKSSQAPKLLFHYYDKDFNNEADTPDNFQSRRPNTSFCFLDIRSPGLGDTAMYLCATSRGREETQYFGPGTRLLVL.